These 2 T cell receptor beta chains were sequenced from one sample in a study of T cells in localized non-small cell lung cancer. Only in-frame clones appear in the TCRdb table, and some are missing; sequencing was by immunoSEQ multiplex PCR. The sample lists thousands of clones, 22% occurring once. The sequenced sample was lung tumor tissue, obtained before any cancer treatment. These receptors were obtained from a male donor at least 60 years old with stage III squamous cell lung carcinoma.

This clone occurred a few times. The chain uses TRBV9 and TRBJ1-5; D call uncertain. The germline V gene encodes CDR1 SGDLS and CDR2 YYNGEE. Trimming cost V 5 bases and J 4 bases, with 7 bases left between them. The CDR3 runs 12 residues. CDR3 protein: CASSFPNQPQHF. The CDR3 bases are TGTGCCAGCAGTTTCCCTAATCAGCCCCAGCATTTT. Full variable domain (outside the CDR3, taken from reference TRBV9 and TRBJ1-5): DSGVTQTPKHLITATGQRVTLRCSPRSGDLSVYWYQQSLDQGLQFLIQYYNGEERAKGNILERFSAQQFPDLHSELNLSSLELGDSALYFCASSFPNQPQHFGDGTRLSIL.

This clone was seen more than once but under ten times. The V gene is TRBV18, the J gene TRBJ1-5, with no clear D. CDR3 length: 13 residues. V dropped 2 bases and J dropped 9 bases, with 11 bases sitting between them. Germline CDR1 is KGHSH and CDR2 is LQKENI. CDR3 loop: CASSPGPAGPQHF. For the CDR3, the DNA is TGTGCCAGCTCACCAGGCCCCGCAGGGCCCCAGCATTTT.